This T cell receptor beta chain originates from a study of blood T cell repertoires in COVID-19. The CDR3 spans 15 residues. The V gene's germline CDR1 is SGHDT and CDR2 YYEEEE. Trimming took 2 bases from V and 6 from J, leaving 16 bases between them. The table came from immunoSEQ multiplex PCR; TCRdb's copy has only in-frame clones and leaves some out. The data contain about 200,000 clones, roughly 80% of them singletons. Which cohort a participant joined came from the clinical history participants gave. For recovered donors of Cohort 3, there were two negative PCRs, clearance, or symptom resolution.

The chain has TRBV5-6 and TRBJ2-3; D remains ambiguous. The sequenced material came from PBMCs or T cells enriched from blood (not recorded which). The receptor comes from a man between 35 and 55 years old who had recovered from COVID-19. The CDR3 region is CASSFSWASVDTQYF. The CDR3 DNA reads as TGTGCCAGCAGCTTCTCTTGGGCTTCGGTTGATACGCAGTATTTT.